The clone carrying this T cell receptor (beta chain) was counted ten times or more. These data originate in a study of T-cell reconstitution after alpha-beta-depleted transplantation in children. Construction of the TCRbeta library involved unique molecular identifiers. TCRdb called the PCR reads again in MiXCR, with one record for every CDR3 protein. The sample has about 22,000 distinct CDR3 sequences; roughly 11% are singletons. The V gene end was trimmed by 4 bases and the J gene end by 0 bases; junction bases not matched to a gene: 6. Germline CDR1 and CDR2: SGHRS and YFSETQ. The CDR3 length is 16 residues.

This clonotype originated in a human donor who donated a stem cell graft to a child with chronic granulomatous disease. The chain combines TRBV5-1 with TRBJ2-2; 7 positions match TRBD1. Sequences were derived from PBMCs from the stem cell graft donor, sampled from the stem cell graft. The CDR3, as DNA: TGCGCCAGCAGCCCAGGGGGTTCTACGAACACCGGGGAGCTGTTTTTT. This sequence encodes CASSPGGSTNTGELFF. The full variable domain, in which reference TRBV5-1 and TRBJ2-2 provide the parts outside the CDR3, is KAGVTQTPRYLIKTRGQQVTLSCSPISGHRSVSWYQQTPGQGLQFLFEYFSETQRNKGNFPGRFSGRQFSNSRSEMNVSTLELGDSALYLCASSPGGSTNTGELFFGEGSRLTVL.